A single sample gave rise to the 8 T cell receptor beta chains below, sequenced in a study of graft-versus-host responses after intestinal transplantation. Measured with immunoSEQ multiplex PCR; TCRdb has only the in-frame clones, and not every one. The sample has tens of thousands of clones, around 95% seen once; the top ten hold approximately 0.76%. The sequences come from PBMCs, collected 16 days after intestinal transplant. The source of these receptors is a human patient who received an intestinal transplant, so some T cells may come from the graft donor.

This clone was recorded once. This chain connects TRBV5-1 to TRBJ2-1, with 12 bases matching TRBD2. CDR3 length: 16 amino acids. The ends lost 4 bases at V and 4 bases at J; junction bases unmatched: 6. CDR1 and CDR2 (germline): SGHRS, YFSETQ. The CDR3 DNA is TGCGCCAGCAGCGCCGGGACTAGCGGGCGTTACAATGAGCAGTTCTTC. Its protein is CASSAGTSGRYNEQFF.

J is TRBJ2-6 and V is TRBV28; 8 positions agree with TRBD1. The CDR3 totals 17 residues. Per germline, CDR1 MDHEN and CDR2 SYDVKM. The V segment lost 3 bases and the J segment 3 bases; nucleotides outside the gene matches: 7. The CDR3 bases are TGTGCCAGCAGTTTCTCGCAGGGGGCGCTTGGGGCCAACGTCCTGACTTTC. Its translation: CASSFSQGALGANVLTF.

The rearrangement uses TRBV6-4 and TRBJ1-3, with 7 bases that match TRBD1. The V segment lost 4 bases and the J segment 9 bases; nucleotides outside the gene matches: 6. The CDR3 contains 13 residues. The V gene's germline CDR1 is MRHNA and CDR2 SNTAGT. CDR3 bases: TGTGCCAGCAGTGTTGACAGGGTTTTCACCATATATTTT. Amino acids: CASSVDRVFTIYF.

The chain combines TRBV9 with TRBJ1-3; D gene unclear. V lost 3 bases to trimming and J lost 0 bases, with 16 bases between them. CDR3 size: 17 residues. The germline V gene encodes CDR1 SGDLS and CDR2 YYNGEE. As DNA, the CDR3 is TGTGCCAGCAGCGACCAAAGGAGCGGCATCTCTGGAAACACCATATATTTT. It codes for CASSDQRSGISGNTIYF. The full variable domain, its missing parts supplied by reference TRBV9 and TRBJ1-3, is DSGVTQTPKHLITATGQRVTLRCSPRSGDLSVYWYQQSLDQGLQFLIQYYNGEERAKGNILERFSAQQFPDLHSELNLSSLELGDSALYFCASSDQRSGISGNTIYFGEGSWLTVV.

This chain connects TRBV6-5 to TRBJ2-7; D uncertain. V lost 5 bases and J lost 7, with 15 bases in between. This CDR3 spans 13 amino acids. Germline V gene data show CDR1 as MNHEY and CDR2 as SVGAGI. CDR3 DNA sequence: TGTGCCAGCAGTGATAGAGGTTCTAGGGAGCAGTACTTC. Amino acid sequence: CASSDRGSREQYF.

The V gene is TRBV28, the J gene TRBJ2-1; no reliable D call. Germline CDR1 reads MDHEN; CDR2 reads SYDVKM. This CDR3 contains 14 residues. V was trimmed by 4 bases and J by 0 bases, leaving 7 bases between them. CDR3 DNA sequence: TGTGCCAGCAGTTACCCAAACTCCTACAATGAGCAGTTCTTC. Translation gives CASSYPNSYNEQFF. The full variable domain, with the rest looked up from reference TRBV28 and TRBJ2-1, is DVKVTQSSRYLVKRTGEKVFLECVQDMDHENMFWYRQDPGLGLRLIYFSYDVKMKEKGDIPEGYSVSREKKERFSLILESASTNQTSMYLCASSYPNSYNEQFFGPGTRLTVL.

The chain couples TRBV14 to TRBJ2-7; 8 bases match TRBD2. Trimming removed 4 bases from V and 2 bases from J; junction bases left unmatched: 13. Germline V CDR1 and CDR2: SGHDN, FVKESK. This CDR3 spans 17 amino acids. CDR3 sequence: CASSPEAGVAGAYEQYF. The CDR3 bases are TGTGCCAGCAGCCCGGAAGCGGGGGTGGCTGGAGCCTACGAGCAGTACTTC.

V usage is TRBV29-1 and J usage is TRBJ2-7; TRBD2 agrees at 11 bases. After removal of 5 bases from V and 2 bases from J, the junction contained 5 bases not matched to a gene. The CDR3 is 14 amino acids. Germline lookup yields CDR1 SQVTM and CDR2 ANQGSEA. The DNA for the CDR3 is TGCAGCGTTACCCCGGGACTAGCGGCCTACGAGCAGTACTTC. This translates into CSVTPGLAAYEQYF.